This is a list of T cell receptor beta chains from one sample in a study of control samples from healthy donors and cancer patients. Clones were sequenced by immunoSEQ multiplex PCR, and TCRdb holds only the in-frame ones, with some missing. The repertoire has roughly 120,000 clones, over 85% of them found once; the top ten carry approximately 4%. The sequenced sample was blood. The receptors shown here come from a man aged 25 to 40 in good health. Each CDR3 is given with its conserved first and last residue. Each record gives: D gene, J gene, V gene, CDR3 protein, CDR3 DNA. A D gene is named only where the DNA matches it firmly.

>NA|TRBJ2-6|TRBV6-2/TRBV6-3
CASSLQGPGANVLTF
TGTGCCAGCAGTTTACAGGGCCCTGGGGCCAACGTCCTGACTTTC
>NA|TRBJ1-5|TRBV9
CASSRGGGSNQPQHF
TGTGCCAGCAGCCGTGGGGGAGGTAGCAATCAGCCCCAGCATTTT
>TRBD2|TRBJ2-5|TRBV4-3
CASSQWTSGQETQYF
TGCGCCAGCAGCCAATGGACTAGCGGGCAAGAGACCCAGTACTTC
>NA|TRBJ1-6|TRBV5-6
CASILRGGGSPLHF
TGTGCCAGCATACTCAGGGGAGGTGGCTCACCCCTCCACTTT
>TRBD2|TRBJ2-3|TRBV5-4
CASSSGTSGGHTQYF
TGTGCCAGCAGCTCCGGGACTAGCGGGGGGCATACGCAGTATTTT
>NA|TRBJ1-1|TRBV19
CASTPNGVWNTEAFF
TGTGCCAGTACCCCCAATGGAGTGTGGAACACTGAAGCTTTCTTT
>NA|TRBJ1-2|TRBV6-5
CASSYSGSGLNYGYTF
TGTGCCAGCAGTTACTCAGGTTCCGGTCTTAACTATGGCTACACCTTC
>TRBD1|TRBJ1-5|TRBV19
CASSPTGYSNQPQHF
TGTGCCAGTAGCCCGACAGGGTATAGCAATCAGCCCCAGCATTTT
>NA|TRBJ2-3|TRBV28
CASIDRWPEDTQYF
TGTGCCAGCATCGACAGGTGGCCTGAAGATACGCAGTATTTT
>NA|TRBJ2-2|TRBV14
CASSHWVGELFF
TGTGCCAGCAGCCACTGGGTCGGGGAGCTGTTTTTT